This T cell receptor beta chain is drawn from a study of shared clonotypes between healthy human individuals. As to this clone: Its antigen is still unknown.

Whole-study findings and limits: Estimated richness was generally greater in naive than memory subsets.

Sequencing was at deep level. Sequencing used immunoSEQ multiplex PCR; TCRdb keeps in-frame clones, though not all of them. Here the sample spans under 1,900,000 clones, around 98.5% being singletons. Germline V gene lookup returns CDR1 KGHSH and CDR2 LQKENI. The length of the CDR3 is 14 residues. Trimming removed 6 bases at V and 0 bases at J, with 11 bases between. The chain couples TRBV18 to TRBJ2-5; the D gene is possibly TRBD2 (6 bases). The TCR sequence derives from a man aged 25-45 years in good health. Source material: naive CD4+ T cells sorted from blood. Sample subset: CD45RA+ positively selected. The CDR3, as DNA: TGTGCCAGCTCTCCTCGGGACTACCAAGAGACCCAGTACTTC. The encoded protein is CASSPRDYQETQYF. Based on the CDR3 plus reference TRBV18 and TRBJ2-5, the full variable domain is NAGVMQNPRHLVRRRGQEARLRCSPMKGHSHVYWYRQLPEEGLKFMVYLQKENIIDESGMPKERFSAEFPKEGPSILRIQQVVRGDSAAYFCASSPRDYQETQYFGPGTRLLVL.